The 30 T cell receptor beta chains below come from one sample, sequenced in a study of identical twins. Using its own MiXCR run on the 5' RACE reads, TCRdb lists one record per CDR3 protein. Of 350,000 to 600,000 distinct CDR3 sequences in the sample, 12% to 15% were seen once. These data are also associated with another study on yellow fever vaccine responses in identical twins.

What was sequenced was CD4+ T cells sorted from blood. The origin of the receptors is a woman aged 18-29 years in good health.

Written as DNA, the CDR3 is TGTGCCACCACAGGGTACACTGAAGCTTTCTTT. It encodes CATTGYTEAFF. V is TRBV6-5 and J is TRBJ1-1; possible D gene TRBD1, 6 bases. With 10 bases removed from V and 3 bases from J, the gap between germline ends came to 9 bases. This CDR3 has 11 amino acids. CDR1 and CDR2 from the germline V gene are MNHEY and SVGAGI.

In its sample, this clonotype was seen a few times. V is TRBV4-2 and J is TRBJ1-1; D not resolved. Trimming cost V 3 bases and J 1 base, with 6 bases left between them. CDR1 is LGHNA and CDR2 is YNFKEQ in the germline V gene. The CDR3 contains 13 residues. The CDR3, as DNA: TGTGCCAGCAGCCACAACCAGAACACTGAAGCTTTCTTT. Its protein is CASSHNQNTEAFF.

This CDR3 is CASSSRDRVNTEAFF. DNA for the CDR3: TGCGCCAGCAGCTCTAGGGACAGGGTCAACACTGAAGCTTTCTTT. The chain uses TRBV5-1 and TRBJ1-1, with 9 bases aligning to TRBD1. From germline, CDR1 is SGHRS and CDR2 YFSETQ. The CDR3 consists of 15 residues. J lost 2 bases, V lost 3 bases, and 5 bases had no gene match.

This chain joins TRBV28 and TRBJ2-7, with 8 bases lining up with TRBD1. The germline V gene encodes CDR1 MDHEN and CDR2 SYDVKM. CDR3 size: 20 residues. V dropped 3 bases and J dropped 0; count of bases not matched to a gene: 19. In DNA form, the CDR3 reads TGTGCCAGCAGTTTTGGCCCTTCTCAGGGGGCGCGCCCGATCTCCTACGAGCAGTACTTC. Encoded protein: CASSFGPSQGARPISYEQYF. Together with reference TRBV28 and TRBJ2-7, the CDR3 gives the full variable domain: DVKVTQSSRYLVKRTGEKVFLECVQDMDHENMFWYRQDPGLGLRLIYFSYDVKMKEKGDIPEGYSVSREKKERFSLILESASTNQTSMYLCASSFGPSQGARPISYEQYFGPGTRLTVT.

CDR3 in DNA: TGTGCCAGCAGCCCCCCCATCTGGCGGGAGGGCTACGAGCAGTACTTC. It codes for CASSPPIWREGYEQYF. The J gene is TRBJ2-7, the V gene TRBV4-2; the match to TRBD2 covers 9 bases. Per germline, CDR1 LGHNA and CDR2 YNFKEQ. The J segment lost 3 bases and the V segment lost 4 bases, leaving 10 bases of the junction unmatched. This CDR3 has 16 residues.

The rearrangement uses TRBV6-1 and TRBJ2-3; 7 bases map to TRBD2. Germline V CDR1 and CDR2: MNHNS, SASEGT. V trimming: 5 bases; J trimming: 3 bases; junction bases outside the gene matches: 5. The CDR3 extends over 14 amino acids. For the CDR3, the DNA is TGTGCCAGCAGTCCTTGGGAGGGGACAGATACGCAGTATTTT. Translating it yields CASSPWEGTDTQYF.

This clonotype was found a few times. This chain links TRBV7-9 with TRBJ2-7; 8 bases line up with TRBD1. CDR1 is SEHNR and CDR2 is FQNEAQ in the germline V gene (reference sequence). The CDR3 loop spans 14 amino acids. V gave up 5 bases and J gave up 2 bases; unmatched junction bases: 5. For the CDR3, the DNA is TGTGCCAGCAGCCCGACAGGGGTCCCCTACGAGCAGTACTTC. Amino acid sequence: CASSPTGVPYEQYF.

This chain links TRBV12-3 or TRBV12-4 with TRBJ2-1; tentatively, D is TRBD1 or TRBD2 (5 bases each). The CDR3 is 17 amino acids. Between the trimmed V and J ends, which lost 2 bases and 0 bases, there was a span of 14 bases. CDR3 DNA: TGTGCCAGCAGTTTACAACGGGGCGGTAGCTCCTACAATGAGCAGTTCTTC. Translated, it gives CASSLQRGGSSYNEQFF.

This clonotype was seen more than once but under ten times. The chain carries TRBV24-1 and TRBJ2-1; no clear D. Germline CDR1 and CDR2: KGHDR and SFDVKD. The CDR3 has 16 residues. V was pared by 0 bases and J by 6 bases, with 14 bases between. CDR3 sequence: CATSDLEPVQGNEQFF. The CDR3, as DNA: TGTGCCACCAGTGATTTGGAACCCGTCCAAGGCAATGAGCAGTTCTTC.

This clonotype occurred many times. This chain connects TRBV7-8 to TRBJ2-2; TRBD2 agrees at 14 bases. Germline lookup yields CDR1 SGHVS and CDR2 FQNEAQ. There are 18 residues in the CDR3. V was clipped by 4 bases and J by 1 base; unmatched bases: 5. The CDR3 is CASSYRLAGGLNTGELFF. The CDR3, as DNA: TGTGCCAGCAGCTATCGACTAGCGGGAGGGCTGAACACCGGGGAGCTGTTTTTT.

The CDR3 spells CASSAGTRLSGANVLTF. Written as DNA, the CDR3 is TGTGCCAGCAGCGCCGGGACTAGACTCTCTGGGGCCAACGTCCTGACTTTC. The gene calls are TRBV5-7 and TRBJ2-6, with 8 bases fitting TRBD2. TRBV5-7 falls under the ORF class, with uncertain function. CDR3 length: 17 amino acids. With V trimmed by 4 bases and J by 0 bases, 6 bases remained unmatched.

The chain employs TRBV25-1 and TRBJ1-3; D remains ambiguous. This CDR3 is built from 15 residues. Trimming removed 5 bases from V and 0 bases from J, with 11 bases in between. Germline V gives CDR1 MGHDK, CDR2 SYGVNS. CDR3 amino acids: CASSSSEASGNTIYF. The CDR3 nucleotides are TGTGCCAGCAGTTCCTCTGAGGCCTCTGGAAACACCATATATTTT.

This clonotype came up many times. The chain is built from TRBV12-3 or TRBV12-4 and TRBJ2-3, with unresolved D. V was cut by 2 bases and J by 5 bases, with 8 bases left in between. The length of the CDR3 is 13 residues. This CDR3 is CASSLYYGDTQYF. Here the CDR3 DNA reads TGTGCCAGCAGTTTATACTACGGAGATACGCAGTATTTT.

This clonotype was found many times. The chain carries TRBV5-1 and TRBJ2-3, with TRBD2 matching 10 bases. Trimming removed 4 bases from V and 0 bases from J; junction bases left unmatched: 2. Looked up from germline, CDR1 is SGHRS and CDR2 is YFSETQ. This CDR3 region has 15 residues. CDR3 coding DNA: TGCGCCAGCAGCATACTAGCGGGGAGCACAGATACGCAGTATTTT. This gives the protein CASSILAGSTDTQYF.

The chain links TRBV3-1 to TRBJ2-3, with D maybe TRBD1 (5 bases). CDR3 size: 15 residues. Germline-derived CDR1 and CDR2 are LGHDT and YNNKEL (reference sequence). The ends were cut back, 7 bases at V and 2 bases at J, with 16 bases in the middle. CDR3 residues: CASTKDRTYTDTQYF. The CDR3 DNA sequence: TGTGCCAGCACCAAAGACAGAACCTACACAGATACGCAGTATTTT.

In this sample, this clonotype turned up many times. The CDR3 loop reads CASSPGLLLAKNIQYF. CDR3 DNA sequence: TGTGCCAGCAGTCCAGGACTCTTACTAGCCAAAAACATTCAGTACTTC. The genes are TRBV12-3 or TRBV12-4 and TRBJ2-4, with a weak D call TRBD2 (5 bases). The V end lost 5 bases, the J end lost 0 bases, and 14 bases lay between the germline ends. The CDR3 totals 16 residues.

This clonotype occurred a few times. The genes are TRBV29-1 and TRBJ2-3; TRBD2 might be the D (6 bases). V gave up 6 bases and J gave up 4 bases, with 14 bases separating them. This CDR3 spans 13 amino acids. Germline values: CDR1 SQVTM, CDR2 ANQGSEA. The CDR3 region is CSVETGVADTQYF. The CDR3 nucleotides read TGCAGCGTGGAGACGGGAGTGGCAGATACGCAGTATTTT.

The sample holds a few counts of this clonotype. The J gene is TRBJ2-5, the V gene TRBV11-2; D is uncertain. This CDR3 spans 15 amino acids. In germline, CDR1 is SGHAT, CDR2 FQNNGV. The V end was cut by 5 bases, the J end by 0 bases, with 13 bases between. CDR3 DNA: TGTGCCAGCAGCCGAGTGGCAGTACACCAAGAGACCCAGTACTTC. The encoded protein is CASSRVAVHQETQYF.

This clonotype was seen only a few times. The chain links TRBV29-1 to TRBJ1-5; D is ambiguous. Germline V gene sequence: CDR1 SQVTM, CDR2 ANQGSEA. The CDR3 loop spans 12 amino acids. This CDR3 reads CAGGRPGQPQHF. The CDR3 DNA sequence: TGCGCCGGAGGGAGGCCTGGTCAGCCCCAGCATTTT. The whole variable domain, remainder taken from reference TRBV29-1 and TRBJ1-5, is SAVISQKPSRDICQRGTSLTIQCQVDSQVTMMFWYRQQPGQSLTLIATANQGSEATYESGFVIDKFPISRPNLTFSTLTVSNMSPEDSSIYLCAGGRPGQPQHFGDGTRLSIL.

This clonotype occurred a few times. CDR3 residues: CASSADTQGRNTGELFF. Written as DNA, the CDR3 is TGCGCCAGCAGCGCTGATACCCAGGGACGTAACACCGGGGAGCTGTTTTTT. The genes are TRBV5-1 and TRBJ2-2; the D gene could be TRBD1 or TRBD2 (5 bases each). This CDR3 has 17 amino acids. V lost 4 bases and J 2 bases, leaving 18 bases between the germline ends. CDR1 SGHRS and CDR2 YFSETQ come from the germline V gene.

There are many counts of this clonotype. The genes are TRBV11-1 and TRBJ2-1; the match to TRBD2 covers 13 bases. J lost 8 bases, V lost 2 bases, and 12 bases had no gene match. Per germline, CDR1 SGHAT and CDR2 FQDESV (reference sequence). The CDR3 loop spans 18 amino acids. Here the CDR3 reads CASSLFSTSGRKVHEQFF. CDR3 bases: TGTGCCAGCAGCTTATTCTCGACTAGCGGGAGGAAGGTGCATGAGCAGTTCTTC. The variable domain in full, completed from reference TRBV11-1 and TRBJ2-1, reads EAEVAQSPRYKITEKSQAVAFWCDPISGHATLYWYRQILGQGPELLVQFQDESVVDDSQLPKDRFSAERLKGVDSTLKIQPAELGDSAMYLCASSLFSTSGRKVHEQFFGPGTRLTVL.

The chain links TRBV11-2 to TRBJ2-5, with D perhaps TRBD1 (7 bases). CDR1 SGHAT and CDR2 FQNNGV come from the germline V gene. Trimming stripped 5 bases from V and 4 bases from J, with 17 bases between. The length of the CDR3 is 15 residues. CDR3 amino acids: CASSMTGMGGETQYF. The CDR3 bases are TGTGCCAGCAGCATGACAGGGATGGGGGGAGAGACCCAGTACTTC.

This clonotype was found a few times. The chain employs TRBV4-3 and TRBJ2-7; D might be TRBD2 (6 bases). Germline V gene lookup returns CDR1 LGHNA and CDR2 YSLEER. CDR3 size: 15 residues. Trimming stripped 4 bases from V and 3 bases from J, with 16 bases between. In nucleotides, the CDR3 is TGCGCCAGCAGCCCAGAGGGTAGCGGTCTCTACGAGCAGTACTTC. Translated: CASSPEGSGLYEQYF.

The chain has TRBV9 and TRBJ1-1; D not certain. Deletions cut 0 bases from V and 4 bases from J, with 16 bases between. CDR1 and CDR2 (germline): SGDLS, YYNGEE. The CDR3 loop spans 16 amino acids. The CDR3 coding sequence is TGTGCCAGCAGCGTAGGCCTGGATAGGTGGAGCACTGAAGCTTTCTTT. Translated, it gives CASSVGLDRWSTEAFF. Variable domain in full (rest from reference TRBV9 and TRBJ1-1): DSGVTQTPKHLITATGQRVTLRCSPRSGDLSVYWYQQSLDQGLQFLIQYYNGEERAKGNILERFSAQQFPDLHSELNLSSLELGDSALYFCASSVGLDRWSTEAFFGQGTRLTVV.

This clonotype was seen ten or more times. The CDR3 region is CAYSPGASGEQSSYNEQFF. Here the CDR3 DNA reads TGTGCCTATTCTCCGGGCGCTAGCGGTGAACAGAGCTCCTACAATGAGCAGTTCTTC. The chain employs TRBV27 and TRBJ2-1; the match to TRBD2 covers 7 bases. The CDR3 spans 19 residues. Germline CDR1 MNHEY, CDR2 SMNVEV (reference sequence). The junction had 22 bases not matched to a gene; V was cut back by 11 bases and J by 0 bases.

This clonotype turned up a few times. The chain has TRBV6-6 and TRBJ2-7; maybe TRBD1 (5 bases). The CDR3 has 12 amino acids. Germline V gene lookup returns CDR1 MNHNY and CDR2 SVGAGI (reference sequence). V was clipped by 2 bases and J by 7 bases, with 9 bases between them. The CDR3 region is CASSYGAAEQYF. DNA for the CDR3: TGTGCCAGCAGTTACGGGGCAGCGGAGCAGTACTTC.

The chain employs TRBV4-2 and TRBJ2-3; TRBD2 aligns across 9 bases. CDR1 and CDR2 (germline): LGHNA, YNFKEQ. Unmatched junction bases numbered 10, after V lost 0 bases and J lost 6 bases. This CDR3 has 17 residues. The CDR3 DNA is TGTGCCAGCAGCCAAGATGGGCGGGGGGGCTTCGGGGATACGCAGTATTTT. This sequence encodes CASSQDGRGGFGDTQYF.

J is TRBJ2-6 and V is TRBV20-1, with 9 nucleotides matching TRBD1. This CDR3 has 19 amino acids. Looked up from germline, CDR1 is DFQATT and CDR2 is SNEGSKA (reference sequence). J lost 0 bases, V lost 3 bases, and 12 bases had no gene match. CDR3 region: CSASPGTGFGSSGANVLTF. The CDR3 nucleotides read TGCAGTGCTAGTCCCGGGACAGGGTTCGGAAGCTCTGGGGCCAACGTCCTGACTTTC.

The CDR3 nucleotides read TGTGCCAGCAGCTTGGTCTCGCCAGGGAACACAGATACGCAGTATTTT. Translated: CASSLVSPGNTDTQYF. The chain is built from TRBV5-5 and TRBJ2-3; possibly TRBD1 for D (5 bases). The CDR3 is made up of 16 amino acids. Germline V gene sequence: CDR1 SGHKS, CDR2 YYEKEE (reference sequence). V was trimmed by 0 bases and J by 2 bases, leaving 13 bases between them.

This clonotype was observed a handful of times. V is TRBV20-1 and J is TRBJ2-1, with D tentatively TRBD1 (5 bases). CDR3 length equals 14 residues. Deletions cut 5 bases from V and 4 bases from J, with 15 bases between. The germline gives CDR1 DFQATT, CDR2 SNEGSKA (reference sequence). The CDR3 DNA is TGCAGTGCTGGTCGTCAGGGTGGGTACAATGAGCAGTTCTTC. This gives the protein CSAGRQGGYNEQFF.